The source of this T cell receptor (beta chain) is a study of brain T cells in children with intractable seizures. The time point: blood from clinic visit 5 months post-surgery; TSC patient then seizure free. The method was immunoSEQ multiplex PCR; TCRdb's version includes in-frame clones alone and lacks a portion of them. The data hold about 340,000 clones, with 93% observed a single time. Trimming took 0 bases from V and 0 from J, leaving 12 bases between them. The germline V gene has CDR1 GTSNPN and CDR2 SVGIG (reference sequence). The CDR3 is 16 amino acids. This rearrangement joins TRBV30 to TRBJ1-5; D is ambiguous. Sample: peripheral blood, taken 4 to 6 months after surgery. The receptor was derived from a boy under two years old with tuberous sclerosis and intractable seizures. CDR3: CAWSVSGRYSNQPQHF. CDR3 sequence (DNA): TGTGCCTGGAGTGTATCCGGACGGTATAGCAATCAGCCCCAGCATTTT.